Each of the 27 T cell receptor beta chains below was sequenced from the same sample in a study of blood T cell repertoires in COVID-19. Sequencing used immunoSEQ multiplex PCR; TCRdb keeps in-frame clones, though not all of them. The sample records roughly 100,000 clones, 75% to 90% being singletons. The material sequenced was peripheral blood. These receptors came from a human donor in a cohort sampled during active COVID-19.

V usage is TRBV19 and J usage is TRBJ2-7; 13 nucleotides line up with TRBD2. V lost 5 bases and J lost 1; bases outside the gene matches: 5. Germline V gene lookup returns CDR1 LNHDA and CDR2 SQIVND (reference sequence). The CDR3 spans 16 residues. As DNA, the CDR3 is TGTGCCAGTAGTGCGACGGGACTAGCGGGGTCCTACGAGCAGTACTTC. Translated, it gives CASSATGLAGSYEQYF.

The chain is built from TRBV5-1 and TRBJ1-1, with 7 bases matching TRBD1. This CDR3 spans 13 amino acids. After removal of 4 bases from V and 5 bases from J, the junction contained 5 bases not matched to a gene. Germline loops: CDR1 SGHRS, CDR2 YFSETQ. CDR3 loop: CASSNDRATEAFF. CDR3 DNA sequence: TGCGCCAGCAGCAATGACAGGGCAACTGAAGCTTTCTTT.

J is TRBJ1-6 and V is TRBV10-3, with TRBD1 matching 10 bases. The germline CDR1 and CDR2 sequences are ENHRY and SYGVKD. Trimming removed 10 bases from V and 8 bases from J; junction bases left unmatched: 2. The CDR3 length is 12 residues. This CDR3 reads CANGQGDSPLHF. As DNA, the CDR3 is TGTGCCAACGGACAGGGGGATTCACCCCTCCACTTT.

The V gene is TRBV13, the J gene TRBJ1-2, with 7 bases fitting TRBD1. V lost 2 bases, J lost 4 bases, and 4 bases stayed unmatched. This CDR3 has 14 residues. Looked up from germline, CDR1 is PRHDT and CDR2 is FYEKMQ (reference sequence). This CDR3 reads CASSLHNRGYGYTF. CDR3 in DNA: TGTGCCAGCAGCTTACATAACAGGGGCTATGGCTACACCTTC.

V and J are TRBV9 and TRBJ1-1, with D unclear. The CDR3 totals 15 residues. V gave up 0 bases and J gave up 0 bases, with 9 bases separating them. Germline CDR1 and CDR2: SGDLS and YYNGEE. CDR3 protein: CASSVGWQMNTEAFF. The CDR3 DNA is TGTGCCAGCAGCGTAGGATGGCAGATGAACACTGAAGCTTTCTTT.

In DNA form, the CDR3 reads TGTGCCAGCAGCTATAGCGGGAGAGGTTACGAGCAGTACTTC. It translates to CASSYSGRGYEQYF. V gene TRBV5-4 combines with J gene TRBJ2-7; 9 bases agree with TRBD2. CDR1 and CDR2 from the germline V gene are SGHNT and YYREEE (reference sequence). The V segment lost 3 bases and the J segment 4 bases; nucleotides outside the gene matches: 5. This CDR3 has 14 amino acids.

The V call is TRBV4-1, the J call TRBJ2-7; TRBD1 aligns across 9 bases. J was trimmed by 5 bases and V by 4 bases; bases with no gene match: 9. This CDR3 spans 15 amino acids. CDR1 is MGHRA and CDR2 is YSYEKL in the germline V gene. CDR3: CASSPAGTGYHEQYF. CDR3 coding DNA: TGCGCCAGCAGCCCAGCCGGGACAGGGTATCACGAGCAGTACTTC.

The chain joins TRBV14 to TRBJ2-7; 8 bases agree with TRBD2. The CDR3 has 15 amino acids. In germline, CDR1 is SGHDN, CDR2 FVKESK. With 0 bases clipped from V and 6 bases from J, the junction kept 7 bases outside the gene matches. CDR3 amino acids: CASSQERAAGGEQYF. The CDR3 nucleotides read TGTGCCAGCAGCCAAGAAAGAGCCGCGGGAGGCGAGCAGTACTTC.

The chain links TRBV7-9 to TRBJ2-3; D gene uncertain. Germline V gene lookup returns CDR1 SEHNR and CDR2 FQNEAQ (reference sequence). The CDR3 runs 12 residues. Trimming removed 1 base at V and 6 bases at J, with 5 bases between. The CDR3 nucleotides are TGTGCCAGCAGCTTAGGGCGGGATACGCAGTATTTT. Encoded protein: CASSLGRDTQYF.

In this sample, this clone turned up once. The chain uses TRBV30 and TRBJ2-7, with TRBD1 as a possible D gene (6 bases). CDR1 is GTSNPN, CDR2 SVGIG, per germline (reference sequence). V lost 8 bases to trimming and J lost 2 bases, with 19 bases between them. There are 14 residues in the CDR3. CDR3 DNA sequence: TGTGCCCCCACCCGGGACACTAGACCCTACGAGCAGTACTTC. Translated, it gives CAPTRDTRPYEQYF.

The chain has TRBV3-1 (or the pseudogene TRBV3-2) and TRBJ1-5; a possible D gene is TRBD1 (5 bases). Germline-derived CDR1 and CDR2 are LGHDT and YNNKEL (reference sequence). The CDR3 length is 14 residues. Trimming stripped 1 base from V and 7 bases from J, with 11 bases between. The CDR3 here is CASSQARGSQPQHF. In DNA form, the CDR3 reads TGTGCCAGCAGCCAAGCCCGGGGGAGCCAGCCCCAGCATTTT.

The chain couples TRBV29-1 to TRBJ2-6; 8 nucleotides line up with TRBD1. Losses at the gene ends were 4 bases for V and 0 bases for J; bases not matched to a gene: 5. Germline CDR1 is SQVTM and CDR2 is ANQGSEA. The CDR3 has 16 amino acids. CDR3 region: CSVVAGGPSGANVLTF. The CDR3 DNA reads TGCAGCGTTGTGGCAGGGGGCCCCTCTGGGGCCAACGTCCTGACTTTC. The full variable domain, rest sourced from reference TRBV29-1 and TRBJ2-6, is SAVISQKPSRDICQRGTSLTIQCQVDSQVTMMFWYRQQPGQSLTLIATANQGSEATYESGFVIDKFPISRPNLTFSTLTVSNMSPEDSSIYLCSVVAGGPSGANVLTFGAGSRLTVL.

The CDR3: CASSPGTEYGYTF. DNA of the CDR3: TGTGCCAGCTCACCCGGGACAGAATATGGCTACACCTTC. The chain is built from TRBV18 and TRBJ1-2; TRBD1 agrees at 7 bases. Trimming removed 3 bases from V and 5 bases from J; junction bases left unmatched: 3. CDR3 length: 13 residues. Looked up from germline, CDR1 is KGHSH and CDR2 is LQKENI.

V and J are TRBV2 and TRBJ2-1; no definite D call. CDR3 length equals 12 residues. The V end was cut by 4 bases, the J end by 4 bases, with 5 bases between. CDR1 is SNHLY and CDR2 is FYNNEI in the germline V gene. CDR3 amino acids: CASSAVYNEQFF. CDR3 nucleotides: TGTGCCAGCAGTGCCGTATACAATGAGCAGTTCTTC.

The rearrangement uses TRBV30 and TRBJ1-5, with 10 bases that match TRBD1. With V trimmed by 3 bases and J by 3 bases, 8 bases remained unmatched. Per germline, CDR1 GTSNPN and CDR2 SVGIG (reference sequence). The CDR3 spans 16 residues. The CDR3 loop is CAWSKTGGADNQPQHF. CDR3 coding DNA: TGTGCCTGGAGCAAGACAGGGGGCGCGGACAATCAGCCCCAGCATTTT.

This clone was observed a handful of times. This chain connects TRBV5-1 to TRBJ1-1; 7 bases fit TRBD1. The CDR3 sequence is 12 residues long. V trimming: 2 bases; J trimming: 6 bases; junction bases outside the gene matches: 1. Per the germline V gene, CDR1 is SGHRS and CDR2 is YFSETQ. CDR3 sequence reads: CASSFQGAEAFF. In DNA, the CDR3 is TGCGCCAGCAGCTTCCAGGGGGCTGAAGCTTTCTTT.

J is TRBJ2-7 and V is TRBV11-1, with 9 bases aligning to TRBD2. The CDR3 spans 15 residues. V was clipped by 0 bases and J by 6 bases; unmatched bases: 6. Per the germline V gene, CDR1 is SGHAT and CDR2 is FQDESV (reference sequence). The chain's CDR3 is CASSLARSGRSEQYF. Written as DNA, the CDR3 is TGTGCCAGCAGCTTAGCGCGAAGCGGGAGGAGCGAGCAGTACTTC.

The V call is TRBV14, the J call TRBJ2-2, with TRBD2 as a possible D gene (6 bases). V lost 7 bases and J 7 bases, leaving 16 bases between the germline ends. The CDR3 covers 14 residues. The germline V gene has CDR1 SGHDN and CDR2 FVKESK. The CDR3 coding sequence is TGTGCCAGCAACCGACTAGGATCGAGCGGGGAGCTGTTTTTT. Translation gives CASNRLGSSGELFF.

This clone was picked up one time. The genes are TRBV6-5 and TRBJ1-1, with a possible D match to TRBD1 (6 bases). Per the germline V gene, CDR1 is MNHEY and CDR2 is SVGAGI. This CDR3 comprises 13 residues. V lost 6 bases to trimming and J lost 3 bases, with 11 bases between them. The CDR3 here is CASRDHRDTEAFF. Written as DNA, the CDR3 is TGTGCCAGCAGGGATCACAGGGACACTGAAGCTTTCTTT.

The chain links TRBV5-1 to TRBJ1-4; possible D gene TRBD1, 5 bases. Germline lookup yields CDR1 SGHRS and CDR2 YFSETQ. V gave up 4 bases and J gave up 7 bases, with 17 bases separating them. This CDR3 comprises 15 residues. CDR3 in DNA: TGCGCCAGCAGCCAACTGGGGCAGACGGCTGAAAAACTGTTTTTT. This sequence encodes CASSQLGQTAEKLFF.

The J gene is TRBJ2-3, the V gene TRBV27; weak D call: TRBD2 (6 bases). The V and J ends lost 7 bases and 2 bases respectively, with 22 bases between them. The CDR3 sequence is 17 residues long. CDR1 MNHEY and CDR2 SMNVEV come from the germline V gene (reference sequence). The CDR3: CASIVGSQRVNTDTQYF. The CDR3 coding sequence is TGTGCCAGCATAGTCGGGAGCCAGCGGGTGAACACAGATACGCAGTATTTT.

The chain has TRBV4-1 and TRBJ2-1; the match to TRBD2 covers 13 bases. CDR1 and CDR2 (germline): MGHRA, YSYEKL. The V and J ends lost 1 base and 13 bases, in that order; junction bases with no gene match: 16. The CDR3 sequence is 18 residues long. The DNA of the CDR3 is TGCGCCAGCAGCCAAGGCCGACTAGCGGGAGGAGCGGTAGAGAAACAGTTCTTC. It encodes CASSQGRLAGGAVEKQFF.

CDR3 loop: CASSPGGLYGYTF. DNA of the CDR3: TGTGCCAGCAGCCCAGGGGGGCTCTATGGCTACACCTTC. V usage is TRBV7-9 and J usage is TRBJ1-2; 7 bases are a match to TRBD1. The CDR3 loop spans 13 amino acids. Germline CDR1 is SEHNR and CDR2 is FQNEAQ (reference sequence). The V segment lost 5 bases and the J segment 4 bases; nucleotides outside the gene matches: 4.

CDR3 residues: CATGPGGPYEQYF. Written as DNA, the CDR3 is TGCGCCACCGGACCGGGAGGTCCCTACGAGCAGTACTTC. The chain links TRBV5-1 to TRBJ2-7; 7 bases agree with TRBD2. The CDR3 runs 13 residues. Germline assignment: CDR1 SGHRS and CDR2 YFSETQ. Trimming took 9 bases from V and 2 from J; bases not matched to a gene: 8.

The chain employs TRBV28 and TRBJ2-7; 14 bases match TRBD2. This CDR3 region has 17 residues. The V segment lost 5 bases and the J segment 0 bases; nucleotides outside the gene matches: 6. The germline V gene has CDR1 MDHEN and CDR2 SYDVKM. This CDR3 is CASSIGLAGGYSYEQYF. The CDR3 bases are TGTGCCAGCAGTATCGGACTAGCGGGAGGTTACTCCTACGAGCAGTACTTC.

The gene calls are TRBV30 and TRBJ2-7, with D hard to call. Germline CDR1 reads GTSNPN; CDR2 reads SVGIG (reference sequence). Trimming shortened V by 2 bases and J by 4 bases, and 6 bases separated the two germline ends. The CDR3 consists of 11 residues. The CDR3 region has the DNA TGTGCCTGGAGTCAACTTTACGAGCAGTACTTC. Protein product: CAWSQLYEQYF.

This chain uses TRBV7-2 with TRBJ2-7; the match to TRBD1 covers 7 bases. V dropped 5 bases and J dropped 0; count of bases not matched to a gene: 7. CDR1 and CDR2 (germline): SGHTA, FQGNSA. CDR3 length: 15 residues. The CDR3 DNA reads TGTGCCAGCAGCAAGACGGGGACAGTCTCCTACGAGCAGTACTTC. This translates into CASSKTGTVSYEQYF.